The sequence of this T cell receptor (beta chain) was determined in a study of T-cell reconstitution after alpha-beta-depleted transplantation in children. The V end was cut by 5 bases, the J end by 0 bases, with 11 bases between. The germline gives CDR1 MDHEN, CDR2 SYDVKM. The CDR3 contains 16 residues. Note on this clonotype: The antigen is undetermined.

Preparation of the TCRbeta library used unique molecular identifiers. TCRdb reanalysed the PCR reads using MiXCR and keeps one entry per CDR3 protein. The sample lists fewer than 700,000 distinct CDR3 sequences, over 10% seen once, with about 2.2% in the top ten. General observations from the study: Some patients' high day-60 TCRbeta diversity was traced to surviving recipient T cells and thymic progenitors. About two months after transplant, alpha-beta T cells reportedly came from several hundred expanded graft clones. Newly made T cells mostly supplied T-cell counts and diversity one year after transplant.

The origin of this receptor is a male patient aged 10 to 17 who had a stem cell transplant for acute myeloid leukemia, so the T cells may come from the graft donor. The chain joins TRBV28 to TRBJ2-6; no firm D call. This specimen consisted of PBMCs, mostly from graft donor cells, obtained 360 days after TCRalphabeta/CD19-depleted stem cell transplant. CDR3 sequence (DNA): TGTGCCAGCAGTAGGTGTGGTAGCTCTGGGGCCAACGTCCTGACTTTC. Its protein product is CASSRCGSSGANVLTF.